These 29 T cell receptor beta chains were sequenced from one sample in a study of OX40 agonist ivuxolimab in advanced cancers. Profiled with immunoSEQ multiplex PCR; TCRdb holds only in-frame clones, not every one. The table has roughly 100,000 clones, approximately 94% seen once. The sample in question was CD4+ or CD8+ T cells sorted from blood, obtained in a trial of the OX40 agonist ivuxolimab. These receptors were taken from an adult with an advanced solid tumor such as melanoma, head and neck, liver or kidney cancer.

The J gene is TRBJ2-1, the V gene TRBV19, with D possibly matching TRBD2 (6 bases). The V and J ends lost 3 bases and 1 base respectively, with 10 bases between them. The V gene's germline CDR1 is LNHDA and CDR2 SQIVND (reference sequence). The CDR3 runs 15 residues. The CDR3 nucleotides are TGTGCCAGTAGTATTCCCGCGGGATCCTACAATGAGCAGTTCTTC. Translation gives CASSIPAGSYNEQFF.

The CDR3, as DNA: TGTGCCAGTAGTATAGGCGCCACCGGGGCTTTCTTT. Its translation is CASSIGATGAFF. The chain carries TRBV19 and TRBJ1-1; D gene ambiguous. Trimming stripped 1 base from V and 11 bases from J, with 11 bases between. Germline V CDR1 and CDR2: LNHDA, SQIVND (reference sequence). CDR3 size: 12 residues.

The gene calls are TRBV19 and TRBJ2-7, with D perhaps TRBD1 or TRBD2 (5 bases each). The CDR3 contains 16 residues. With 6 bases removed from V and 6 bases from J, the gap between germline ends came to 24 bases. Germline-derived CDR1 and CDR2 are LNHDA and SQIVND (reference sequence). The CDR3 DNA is TGTGCCAGTAGCGAATACTCCGGGGCTTTAGGTTTCGAGCAGTACTTC. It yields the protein CASSEYSGALGFEQYF.

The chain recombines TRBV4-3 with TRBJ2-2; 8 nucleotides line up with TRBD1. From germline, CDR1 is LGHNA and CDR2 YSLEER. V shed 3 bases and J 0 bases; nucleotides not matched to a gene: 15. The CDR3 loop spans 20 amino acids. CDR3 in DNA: TGCGCCAGCAGCCACGAGCAAGGGACAGGTCGGTTCTCGAACACCGGGGAGCTGTTTTTT. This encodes CASSHEQGTGRFSNTGELFF.

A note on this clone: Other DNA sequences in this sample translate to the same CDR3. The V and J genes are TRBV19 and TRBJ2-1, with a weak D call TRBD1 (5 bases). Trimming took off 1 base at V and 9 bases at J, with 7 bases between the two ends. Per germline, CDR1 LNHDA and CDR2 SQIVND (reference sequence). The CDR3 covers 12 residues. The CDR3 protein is CASSIGGGEQFF. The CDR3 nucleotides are TGTGCCAGTAGTATAGGGGGCGGTGAGCAGTTCTTC. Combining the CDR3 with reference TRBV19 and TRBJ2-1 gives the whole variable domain DGGITQSPKYLFRKEGQNVTLSCEQNLNHDAMYWYRQDPGQGLRLIYYSQIVNDFQKGDIAEGYSVSREKKESFPLTVTSAQKNPTAFYLCASSIGGGEQFFGPGTRLTVL.

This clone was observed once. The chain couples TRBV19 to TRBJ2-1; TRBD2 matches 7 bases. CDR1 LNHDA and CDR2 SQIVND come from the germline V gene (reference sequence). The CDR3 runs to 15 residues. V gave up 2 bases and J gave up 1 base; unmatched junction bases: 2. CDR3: CASSIQGGSYNEQFF. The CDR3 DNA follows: TGTGCCAGTAGTATACAGGGAGGGTCCTACAATGAGCAGTTCTTC.

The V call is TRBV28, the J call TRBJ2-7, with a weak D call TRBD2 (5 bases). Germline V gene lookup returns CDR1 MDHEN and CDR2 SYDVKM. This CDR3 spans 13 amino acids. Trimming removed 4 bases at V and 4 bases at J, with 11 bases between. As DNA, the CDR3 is TGTGCCAGCAGTTCCCTGACGGGGTACGAGCAGTACTTC. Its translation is CASSSLTGYEQYF.

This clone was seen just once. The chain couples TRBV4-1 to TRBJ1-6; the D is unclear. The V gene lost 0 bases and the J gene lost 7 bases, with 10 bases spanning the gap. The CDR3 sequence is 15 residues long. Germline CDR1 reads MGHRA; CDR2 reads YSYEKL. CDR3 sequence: CASSQDRSNNSPLHF. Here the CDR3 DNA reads TGCGCCAGCAGCCAAGATCGAAGTAACAATTCACCCCTCCACTTT.

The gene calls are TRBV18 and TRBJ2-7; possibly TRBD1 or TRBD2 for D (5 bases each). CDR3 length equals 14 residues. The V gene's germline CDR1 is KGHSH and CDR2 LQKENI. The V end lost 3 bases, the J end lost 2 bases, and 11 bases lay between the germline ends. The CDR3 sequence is CASSPTGTTYEQYF. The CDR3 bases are TGTGCCAGCTCACCGACCGGGACCACCTACGAGCAGTACTTC.

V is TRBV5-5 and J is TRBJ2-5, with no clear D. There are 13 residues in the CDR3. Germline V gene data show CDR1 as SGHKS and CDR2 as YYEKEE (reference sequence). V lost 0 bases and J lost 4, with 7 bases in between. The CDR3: CASSLAGGETQYF. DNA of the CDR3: TGTGCCAGCAGCTTGGCAGGCGGAGAGACCCAGTACTTC.

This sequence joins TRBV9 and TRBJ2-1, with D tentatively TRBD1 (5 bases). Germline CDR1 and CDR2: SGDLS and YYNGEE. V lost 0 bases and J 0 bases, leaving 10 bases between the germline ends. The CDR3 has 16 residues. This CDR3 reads CASSVDGATSYNEQFF. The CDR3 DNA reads TGTGCCAGCAGCGTAGATGGGGCTACCTCCTACAATGAGCAGTTCTTC. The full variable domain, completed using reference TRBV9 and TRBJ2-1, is DSGVTQTPKHLITATGQRVTLRCSPRSGDLSVYWYQQSLDQGLQFLIQYYNGEERAKGNILERFSAQQFPDLHSELNLSSLELGDSALYFCASSVDGATSYNEQFFGPGTRLTVL.

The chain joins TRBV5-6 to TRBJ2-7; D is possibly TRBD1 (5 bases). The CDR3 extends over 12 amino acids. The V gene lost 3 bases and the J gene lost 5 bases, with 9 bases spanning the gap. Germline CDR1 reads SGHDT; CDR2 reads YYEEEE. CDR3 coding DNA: TGTGCCAGCAGCTGGATAGGGGACGAGCAGTACTTC. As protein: CASSWIGDEQYF. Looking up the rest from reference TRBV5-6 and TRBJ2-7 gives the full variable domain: DAGVTQSPTHLIKTRGQQVTLRCSPKSGHDTVSWYQQALGQGPQFIFQYYEEEERQRGNFPDRFSGHQFPNYSSELNVNALLLGDSALYLCASSWIGDEQYFGPGTRLTVT.

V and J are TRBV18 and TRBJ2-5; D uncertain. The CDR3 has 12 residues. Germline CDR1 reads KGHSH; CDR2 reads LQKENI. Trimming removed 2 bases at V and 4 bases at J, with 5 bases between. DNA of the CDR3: TGTGCCAGCTCACCAGAGCTAGAGACCCAGTACTTC. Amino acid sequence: CASSPELETQYF. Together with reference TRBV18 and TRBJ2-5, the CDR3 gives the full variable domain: NAGVMQNPRHLVRRRGQEARLRCSPMKGHSHVYWYRQLPEEGLKFMVYLQKENIIDESGMPKERFSAEFPKEGPSILRIQQVVRGDSAAYFCASSPELETQYFGPGTRLLVL.

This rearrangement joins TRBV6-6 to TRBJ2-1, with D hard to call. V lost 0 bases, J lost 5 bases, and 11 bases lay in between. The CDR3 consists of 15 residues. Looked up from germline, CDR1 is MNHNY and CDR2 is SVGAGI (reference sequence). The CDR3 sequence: CASSYSPGGHNEQFF. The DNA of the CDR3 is TGTGCCAGCAGTTACTCTCCAGGTGGTCACAATGAGCAGTTCTTC.

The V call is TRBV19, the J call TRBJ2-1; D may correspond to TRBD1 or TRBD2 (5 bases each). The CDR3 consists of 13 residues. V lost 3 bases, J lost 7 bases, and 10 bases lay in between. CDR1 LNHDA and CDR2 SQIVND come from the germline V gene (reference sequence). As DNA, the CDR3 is TGTGCCAGTAGTATGGGGACGCTTAATGAGCAGTTCTTC. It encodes CASSMGTLNEQFF.

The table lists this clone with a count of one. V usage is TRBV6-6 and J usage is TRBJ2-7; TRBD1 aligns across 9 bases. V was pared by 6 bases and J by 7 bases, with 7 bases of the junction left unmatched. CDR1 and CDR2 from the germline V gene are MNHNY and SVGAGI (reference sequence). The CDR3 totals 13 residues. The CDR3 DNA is TGTGCCAGCAGCCTCGACAGGGGGAGGGAGCAGTACTTC. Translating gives CASSLDRGREQYF.

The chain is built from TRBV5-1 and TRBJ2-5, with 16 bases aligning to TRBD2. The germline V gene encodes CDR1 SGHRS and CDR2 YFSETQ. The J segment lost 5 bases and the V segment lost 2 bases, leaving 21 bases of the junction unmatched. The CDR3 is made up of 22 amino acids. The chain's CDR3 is CASSLPDPGLAGGQVGLETQYF. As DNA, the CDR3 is TGCGCCAGCAGCTTACCTGACCCGGGACTAGCGGGGGGGCAGGTCGGCCTGGAGACCCAGTACTTC.

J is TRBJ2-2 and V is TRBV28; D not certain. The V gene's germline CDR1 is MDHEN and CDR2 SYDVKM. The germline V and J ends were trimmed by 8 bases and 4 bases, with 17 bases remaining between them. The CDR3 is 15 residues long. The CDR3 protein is CASSLSEIGTGELFF. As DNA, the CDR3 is TGTGCCAGCTCCCTGTCCGAGATCGGCACCGGGGAGCTGTTTTTT.

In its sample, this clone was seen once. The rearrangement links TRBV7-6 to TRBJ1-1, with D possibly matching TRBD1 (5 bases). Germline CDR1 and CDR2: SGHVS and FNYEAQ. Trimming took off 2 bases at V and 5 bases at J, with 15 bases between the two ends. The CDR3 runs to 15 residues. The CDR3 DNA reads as TGTGCCAGCAGCTTAAGTCTTGAGGGGTCAACTGAAGCTTTCTTT. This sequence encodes CASSLSLEGSTEAFF.

CDR3 residues: CASSIGTVNEQYF. CDR3 nucleotide sequence: TGTGCCAGTAGTATCGGGACCGTGAACGAGCAGTACTTC. This chain links TRBV19 with TRBJ2-7; D possibly uses TRBD1 or TRBD2 (5 bases each). Between the trimmed V and J ends, which lost 3 bases and 5 bases, there was a span of 11 bases. The CDR3 loop spans 13 amino acids. In germline, CDR1 is LNHDA, CDR2 SQIVND (reference sequence).

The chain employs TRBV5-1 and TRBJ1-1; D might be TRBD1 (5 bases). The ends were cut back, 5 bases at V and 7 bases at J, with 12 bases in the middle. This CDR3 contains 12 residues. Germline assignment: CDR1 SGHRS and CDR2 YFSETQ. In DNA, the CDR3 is TGCGCCAGCAGGGGGGAAAGGGTTGAAGCTTTCTTT. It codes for CASRGERVEAFF.

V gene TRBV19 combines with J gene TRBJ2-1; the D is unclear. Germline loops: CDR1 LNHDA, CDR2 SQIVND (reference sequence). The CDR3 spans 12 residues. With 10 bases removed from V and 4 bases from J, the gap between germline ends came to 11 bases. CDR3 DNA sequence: TGTGCCACTTCGGACGGGTACAATGAGCAGTTCTTC. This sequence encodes CATSDGYNEQFF.

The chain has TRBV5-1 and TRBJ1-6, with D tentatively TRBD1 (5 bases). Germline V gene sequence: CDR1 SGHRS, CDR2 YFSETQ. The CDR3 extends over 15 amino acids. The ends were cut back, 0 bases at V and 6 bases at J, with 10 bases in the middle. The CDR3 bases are TGCGCCAGCAGCTTGGAGAGGACACCTAATTCACCCCTCCACTTT. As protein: CASSLERTPNSPLHF.

CDR3 nucleotide sequence: TGTGCCAGCAGCTTACCGGGATCTCTCCCCAATGAGCAGTTCTTC. Amino acid sequence: CASSLPGSLPNEQFF. The chain links TRBV5-4 to TRBJ2-1; possibly TRBD2 for D (5 bases). The CDR3 totals 15 residues. Germline CDR1 and CDR2: SGHNT and YYREEE (reference sequence). V was pared by 2 bases and J by 6 bases, with 15 bases between.

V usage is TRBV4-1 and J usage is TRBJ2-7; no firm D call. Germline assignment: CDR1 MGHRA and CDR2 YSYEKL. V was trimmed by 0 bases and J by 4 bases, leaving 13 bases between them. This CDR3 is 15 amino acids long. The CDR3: CASSQDSRPLYEQYF. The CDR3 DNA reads TGCGCCAGCAGCCAAGATTCTAGACCTTTATACGAGCAGTACTTC.

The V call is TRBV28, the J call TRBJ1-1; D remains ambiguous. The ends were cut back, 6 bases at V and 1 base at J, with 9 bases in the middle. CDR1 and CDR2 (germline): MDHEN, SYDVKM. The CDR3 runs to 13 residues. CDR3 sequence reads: CASSPRQNTEAFF. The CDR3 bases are TGTGCCAGCAGCCCCCGGCAGAACACTGAAGCTTTCTTT. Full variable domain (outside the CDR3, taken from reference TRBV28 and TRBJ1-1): DVKVTQSSRYLVKRTGEKVFLECVQDMDHENMFWYRQDPGLGLRLIYFSYDVKMKEKGDIPEGYSVSREKKERFSLILESASTNQTSMYLCASSPRQNTEAFFGQGTRLTVV.

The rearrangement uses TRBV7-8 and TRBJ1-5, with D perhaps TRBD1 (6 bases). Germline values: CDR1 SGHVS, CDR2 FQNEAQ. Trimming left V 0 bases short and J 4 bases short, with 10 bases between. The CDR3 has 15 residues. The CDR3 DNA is TGTGCCAGCAGCTTAGCACAGGGCCCAAATCAGCCCCAGCATTTT. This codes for CASSLAQGPNQPQHF.

The CDR3 loop reads CASSQDRGYDGGGFPNEQFF. CDR3 bases: TGCGCCAGCAGCCAAGATAGGGGGTATGACGGCGGAGGTTTCCCCAATGAGCAGTTCTTC. The gene calls are TRBV4-3 and TRBJ2-1; possibly TRBD1 for D (6 bases). Between the trimmed V and J ends, which lost 0 bases and 6 bases, there was a span of 27 bases. The CDR3 consists of 20 residues. Germline lookup yields CDR1 LGHNA and CDR2 YSLEER.

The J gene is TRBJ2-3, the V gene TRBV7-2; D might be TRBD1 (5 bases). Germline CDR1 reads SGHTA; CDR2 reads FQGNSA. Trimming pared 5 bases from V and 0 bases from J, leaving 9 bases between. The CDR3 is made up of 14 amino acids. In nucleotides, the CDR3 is TGTGCCAGCAGCAGACAGAGAAGCACAGATACGCAGTATTTT. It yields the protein CASSRQRSTDTQYF.